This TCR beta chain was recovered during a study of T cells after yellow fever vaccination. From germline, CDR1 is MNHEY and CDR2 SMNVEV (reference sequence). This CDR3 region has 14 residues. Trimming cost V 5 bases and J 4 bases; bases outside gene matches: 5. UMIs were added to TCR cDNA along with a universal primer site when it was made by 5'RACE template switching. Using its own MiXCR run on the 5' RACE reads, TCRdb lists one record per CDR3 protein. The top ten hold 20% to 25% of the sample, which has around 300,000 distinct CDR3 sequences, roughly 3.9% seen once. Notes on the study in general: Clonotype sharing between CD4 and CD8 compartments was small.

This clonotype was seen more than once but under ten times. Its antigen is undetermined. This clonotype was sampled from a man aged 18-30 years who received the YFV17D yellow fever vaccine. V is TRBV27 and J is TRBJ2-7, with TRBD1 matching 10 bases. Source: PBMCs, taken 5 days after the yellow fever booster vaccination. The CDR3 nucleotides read TGTGCCAGCAGTGACGGGACAGGGGTTTACGAGCAGTACTTC. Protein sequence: CASSDGTGVYEQYF.